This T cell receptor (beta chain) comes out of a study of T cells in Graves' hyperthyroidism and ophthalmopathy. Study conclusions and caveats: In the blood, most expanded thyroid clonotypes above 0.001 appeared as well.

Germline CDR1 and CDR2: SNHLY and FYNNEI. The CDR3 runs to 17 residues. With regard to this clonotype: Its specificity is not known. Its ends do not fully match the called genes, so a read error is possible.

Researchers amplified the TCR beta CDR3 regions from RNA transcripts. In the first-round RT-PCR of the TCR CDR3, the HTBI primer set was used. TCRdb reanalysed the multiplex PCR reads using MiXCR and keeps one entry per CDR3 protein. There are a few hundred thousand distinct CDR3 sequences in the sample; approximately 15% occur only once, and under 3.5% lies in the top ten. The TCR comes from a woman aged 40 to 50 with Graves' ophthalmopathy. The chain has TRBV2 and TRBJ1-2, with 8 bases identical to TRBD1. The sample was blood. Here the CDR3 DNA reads TGTGCCACCAGTGGATTTACCGGGACAGGAGTTAACTATGGCCACACCTTC. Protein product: CATSGFTGTGVNYGHTF. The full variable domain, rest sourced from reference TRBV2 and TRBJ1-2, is EPEVTQTPSHQVTQMGQEVILRCVPISNHLYFYWYRQILGQKVEFLVSFYNNEISEKSEIFDDQFSVERPDGSNFTLKIRSTKLEDSAMYFCATSGFTGTGVNYGHTFGSGTRLTVV.